Shown below are 23 T cell receptor beta chains from a single sample sequenced in a study of cytomegalovirus exposure and HLA in healthy donors. Here immunoSEQ multiplex PCR was the method, and the copy in TCRdb shows in-frame clones only, minus some. The sample includes about 54,000 clones, more than 70% of them seen just once. Sequenced sample: PBMCs. The receptors were sampled from a woman aged 18 to 35 in good health and CMV-seropositive.

The chain uses TRBV5-1 and TRBJ2-7; TRBD1 might be the D (5 bases). This CDR3 spans 16 amino acids. The ends were cut back, 0 bases at V and 2 bases at J, with 15 bases in the middle. CDR1 and CDR2 from the germline V gene are SGHRS and YFSETQ. The CDR3 DNA follows: TGCGCCAGCAGCTTGGAGGGCAGGGTTGGAACCTACGAGCAGTACTTC. Its translation: CASSLEGRVGTYEQYF. Full variable domain (rest looked up from reference TRBV5-1 and TRBJ2-7): KAGVTQTPRYLIKTRGQQVTLSCSPISGHRSVSWYQQTPGQGLQFLFEYFSETQRNKGNFPGRFSGRQFSNSRSEMNVSTLELGDSALYLCASSLEGRVGTYEQYFGPGTRLTVT.

The rearrangement joins TRBV2 to TRBJ1-5, with 11 nucleotides matching TRBD1. The CDR3 runs 15 residues. The germline gives CDR1 SNHLY, CDR2 FYNNEI. Trimming removed 7 bases from V and 3 bases from J; junction bases left unmatched: 5. The CDR3 bases are TGTGCCAGCAATGTAGGACAGGGGGCCAATCAGCCCCAGCATTTT. Encoded protein: CASNVGQGANQPQHF.

The chain uses TRBV6-5 and TRBJ2-5; 9 bases fit TRBD2. The CDR3 contains 15 residues. Looked up from germline, CDR1 is MNHEY and CDR2 is SVGAGI. The V segment lost 7 bases and the J segment 1 base; nucleotides outside the gene matches: 7. The CDR3 protein is CASKKAGGFQETQYF. In DNA form, the CDR3 reads TGTGCCAGCAAAAAAGCGGGGGGCTTCCAAGAGACCCAGTACTTC.

The J gene is TRBJ1-6, the V gene TRBV4-3, with TRBD1 matching 7 bases. Germline V gene sequence: CDR1 LGHNA, CDR2 YSLEER. Germline trimming cut 3 bases from V and 5 bases from J; bases unmatched to any gene: 7. The CDR3 totals 16 residues. This chain's CDR3 is CASSQDSTGNNSPLHF. The CDR3 nucleotides read TGCGCCAGCAGCCAGGATTCGACAGGGAATAATTCACCCCTCCACTTT.

The rearrangement links TRBV5-1 to TRBJ2-7; 8 bases fit TRBD2. After removal of 2 bases from V and 3 bases from J, the junction contained 4 bases not matched to a gene. This CDR3 has 14 amino acids. From germline, CDR1 is SGHRS and CDR2 YFSETQ. The CDR3, as DNA: TGCGCCAGCAGCTTCAAGCGGGGGATCTACGAGCAGTACTTC. Its protein product is CASSFKRGIYEQYF.

This chain connects TRBV6-5 to TRBJ2-1; weak D call: TRBD2 (6 bases). The CDR3 consists of 13 residues. The V gene lost 7 bases and the J gene lost 0 bases, with 7 bases spanning the gap. The germline CDR1 and CDR2 sequences are MNHEY and SVGAGI. Here the CDR3 reads CASTGGSYNEQFF. For the CDR3, the DNA is TGTGCCAGCACCGGGGGCTCCTACAATGAGCAGTTCTTC.

This chain uses TRBV30 with TRBJ1-2; D is possibly TRBD1 (6 bases). Germline assignment: CDR1 GTSNPN and CDR2 SVGIG (reference sequence). Trimming pared 1 base from V and 5 bases from J, leaving 14 bases between. The CDR3 sequence is 14 residues long. CDR3 nucleotide sequence: TGTGCCTGGAGTGGAATGCCCCAGGGGTATGGCTACACCTTC. Translation gives CAWSGMPQGYGYTF.

This clone was picked up a small number of times. V and J are TRBV29-1 and TRBJ2-7; the match to TRBD1 covers 9 bases. Germline assignment: CDR1 SQVTM and CDR2 ANQGSEA. V dropped 8 bases and J dropped 5; count of bases not matched to a gene: 10. The CDR3 consists of 13 residues. CDR3 sequence (DNA): TGCAGCTCTCGTACAGGGGGCGTCGACGAGCAGTACTTC. Its translation is CSSRTGGVDEQYF.

The chain has TRBV30 and TRBJ2-7; a possible D gene is TRBD2 (6 bases). The V gene lost 2 bases and the J gene lost 3 bases, with 23 bases spanning the gap. Germline CDR1 GTSNPN, CDR2 SVGIG (reference sequence). The CDR3 runs to 17 residues. The CDR3 DNA follows: TGTGCCTGGAGTACCCCCCTGAGTGGGGGACTGAACTACGAGCAGTACTTC. It yields the protein CAWSTPLSGGLNYEQYF.

The chain uses TRBV6-4 and TRBJ2-3; 7 bases are a match to TRBD2. The CDR3 covers 14 residues. The germline CDR1 and CDR2 sequences are MRHNA and SNTAGT. V lost 2 bases to trimming and J lost 1 base; unmatched junction nucleotides: 0. This CDR3 is CASSDRGGTDTQYF. CDR3 coding DNA: TGTGCCAGCAGTGACCGGGGGGGCACAGATACGCAGTATTTT.

The V and J genes are TRBV30 and TRBJ2-7; possible D gene TRBD1, 6 bases. V was pared by 0 bases and J by 0 bases, with 12 bases between. CDR1 is GTSNPN, CDR2 SVGIG, per germline (reference sequence). The CDR3 loop spans 15 amino acids. The CDR3 protein is CAWSVDSQSSYEQYF. CDR3 coding DNA: TGTGCCTGGAGTGTGGACAGCCAAAGCTCCTACGAGCAGTACTTC.

The chain has TRBV5-4 and TRBJ1-1; 8 bases fit TRBD1. This CDR3 comprises 16 residues. V lost 0 bases to trimming and J lost 0 bases; unmatched junction nucleotides: 4. CDR1 is SGHNT and CDR2 is YYREEE in the germline V gene (reference sequence). Written as DNA, the CDR3 is TGTGCCAGCAGCTTGGCCGGGACAGGTTTGAACACTGAAGCTTTCTTT. This sequence encodes CASSLAGTGLNTEAFF.

V gene TRBV5-4 combines with J gene TRBJ2-2; a possible D gene is TRBD1 (8 bases). The CDR3 is 16 residues long. Germline assignment: CDR1 SGHNT and CDR2 YYREEE (reference sequence). V was shortened by 9 bases and J by 5 bases, with 23 bases between the two germline ends. The CDR3 loop reads CATHPKQGGRTGELFF. The CDR3 DNA is TGTGCCACGCACCCTAAACAGGGGGGGCGAACCGGGGAGCTGTTTTTT. Looking up the rest from reference TRBV5-4 and TRBJ2-2 gives the full variable domain: ETGVTQSPTHLIKTRGQQVTLRCSSQSGHNTVSWYQQALGQGPQFIFQYYREEENGRGNFPPRFSGLQFPNYSSELNVNALELDDSALYLCATHPKQGGRTGELFFGEGSRLTVL.

The chain joins TRBV28 to TRBJ1-2; TRBD1 agrees at 12 bases. CDR3 length: 17 residues. The germline CDR1 and CDR2 sequences are MDHEN and SYDVKM. After removal of 5 bases from V and 4 bases from J, the junction contained 11 bases not matched to a gene. The CDR3 sequence: CASSLGTGGAVPYGYTF. CDR3 in DNA: TGTGCCAGCAGTCTAGGGACAGGGGGCGCCGTTCCCTATGGCTACACCTTC.

The chain joins TRBV29-1 to TRBJ1-6; 7 positions match TRBD1. The V gene's germline CDR1 is SQVTM and CDR2 ANQGSEA. The CDR3 consists of 13 residues. Trimming cost V 4 bases and J 9 bases; bases outside gene matches: 6. CDR3 coding DNA: TGCAGCGTTGGCACAGGGGATGGTTCACCCCTCCACTTT. Its protein is CSVGTGDGSPLHF.

The chain recombines TRBV7-8 with TRBJ2-5; D call uncertain. Trimming pared 7 bases from V and 1 base from J, leaving 13 bases between. The CDR3 has 14 residues. CDR1 and CDR2 (germline): SGHVS, FQNEAQ. CDR3 protein: CASTDFSVQETQYF. The CDR3 coding sequence is TGTGCCAGCACCGACTTCAGCGTCCAAGAGACCCAGTACTTC.

DNA of the CDR3: TGTGCCAGCAGCCAAGATGTTACAGGATCTTGGTACGAGCAGTACTTC. Protein product: CASSQDVTGSWYEQYF. The V and J genes are TRBV14 and TRBJ2-7; D is possibly TRBD1 (5 bases). V was clipped by 0 bases and J by 4 bases, with 16 bases between them. Germline CDR1 reads SGHDN; CDR2 reads FVKESK. This CDR3 region has 16 residues.

The chain uses TRBV6-1 and TRBJ2-5; 11 bases fit TRBD1. CDR1 is MNHNS and CDR2 is SASEGT in the germline V gene. The CDR3 has 15 residues. Trimming took 7 bases from V and 4 from J; bases not matched to a gene: 8. The CDR3 is CASTPGQGEGETQYF. The CDR3 DNA is TGTGCCAGCACCCCGGGACAGGGGGAAGGAGAGACCCAGTACTTC.

The chain employs TRBV5-1 and TRBJ2-2; D is uncertain. This CDR3 comprises 17 residues. The germline V and J ends were trimmed by 0 bases and 5 bases, with 17 bases remaining between them. Germline-derived CDR1 and CDR2 are SGHRS and YFSETQ. The CDR3 nucleotides are TGCGCCAGCAGCTTGGGTCCCGGGTCTAGGAATACCGGGGAGCTGTTTTTT. Amino acids: CASSLGPGSRNTGELFF.

Worth noting for this clone: One end of the junction is discordant with germline, which a read error may explain. This sequence joins TRBV7-7 and TRBJ2-5, with a tentative D call TRBD1 (6 bases). CDR1 and CDR2 from the germline V gene are SSHAT and FNYEAQ (reference sequence). This CDR3 contains 17 residues. CDR3 sequence (DNA): TGTGCTAGCAGCTTAGTTGTGGACAGCTATAACCAAGAGACCCAGTACTTC. It translates to CASSLVVDSYNQETQYF.

The CDR3 spells CASSPPPRARGVSSTDTQYF. The CDR3 nucleotides read TGTGCCAGCAGTCCGCCCCCGCGCGCCCGGGGGGTTTCTAGCACAGATACGCAGTATTTT. J is TRBJ2-3 and V is TRBV28; 7 nucleotides line up with TRBD2. Germline loops: CDR1 MDHEN, CDR2 SYDVKM. There are 20 residues in the CDR3. V was clipped by 5 bases and J by 0 bases; unmatched bases: 20.

A single count supports this clone. An end of the junction differs from the germline gene, which may be a read error. This chain connects TRBV9 to TRBJ2-4; a weak D match, TRBD1 (7 bases). Germline V gene lookup returns CDR1 SGDLS and CDR2 YYNGEE. The CDR3 consists of 12 residues. The DNA of the CDR3 is TGTGCCAGCAGCGTAGACGGAGGGGACAGCCACTTC. It translates to CASSVDGGDSHF.

V gene TRBV5-6 combines with J gene TRBJ2-5, with D hard to call. Trimming took 1 base from V and 0 from J, leaving 10 bases between them. This CDR3 region has 15 residues. CDR1 is SGHDT, CDR2 YYEEEE, per germline. Here the CDR3 DNA reads TGTGCCAGCAGCTTGCTTTCAGCGAACCAAGAGACCCAGTACTTC. This encodes CASSLLSANQETQYF.